The 10 T cell receptor beta chains presented below share a single source sample, sequenced in a study of shared clonotypes between healthy human individuals (dated by TCRdb to 2018 to 2020). To prepare the library, the immunoSEQ multiplex PCR assay was applied. Entries here come from immuneACCESS through TCRdb and include only in-frame sequences with V and J called. Some clones fail to appear in such tables; in the studies checked, an unresolved V gene covers under half of the shortfall, and the cause of the remainder is unknown. A total of 640,000 or so clones appear in this sample, about two thirds of them only once. The top ten constitute 1.8% of the sample. The sequencing input was memory CD4+ T cells sorted from blood. Explained via the paper, the cell subset or site label denotes: CD45RA-negative fraction. The receptors were sampled from a woman younger than 45 in good health.

Details on this clone: Other DNA sequences from this sample encode an identical CDR3 as well. V is TRBV6-5 and J is TRBJ1-5; D is undetermined. Deletions cut 3 bases from V and 0 bases from J, with 3 bases between. Germline CDR1 is MNHEY and CDR2 is SVGAGI. The CDR3 is 13 residues long. The CDR3 spells CASSYRSNQPQHF. DNA of the CDR3: TGTGCCAGCAGTTATCGTAGCAATCAGCCCCAGCATTTT.

For the CDR3, the DNA is TGTGCCACCACCAAGGGCCGGGAGCTGTCCAATGAGCAGTTCTTC. It codes for CATTKGRELSNEQFF. The rearrangement links TRBV6-6 to TRBJ2-1; D possibly corresponds to TRBD2 (6 bases). Trimming pared 10 bases from V and 6 bases from J, leaving 22 bases between. CDR1 is MNHNY, CDR2 SVGAGI, per germline (reference sequence). The CDR3 covers 15 residues.

The chain combines TRBV18 with TRBJ2-2; TRBD1 matches at 10 bases. The CDR3 totals 18 residues. V shed 2 bases and J 1 base; nucleotides not matched to a gene: 7. CDR1 and CDR2 (germline): KGHSH, LQKENI. The CDR3 reads CASSPGPGQGKNTGELFF. The CDR3 DNA follows: TGTGCCAGCTCACCAGGTCCGGGACAGGGGAAGAACACCGGGGAGCTGTTTTTT.

The V gene is TRBV19, the J gene TRBJ1-4; 7 positions agree with TRBD1. Per the germline V gene, CDR1 is LNHDA and CDR2 is SQIVND (reference sequence). The CDR3 length is 15 residues. With V trimmed by 3 bases and J by 11 bases, 12 bases remained unmatched. The CDR3 coding sequence is TGTGCCAGTAGTATCTCCGGGACAGAAGTGAGGAAACTGTTTTTT. Protein: CASSISGTEVRKLFF.

A single count supports this clone. The V call is TRBV29-1, the J call TRBJ2-3; unclear D gene. The CDR3 consists of 13 residues. V was cut by 4 bases and J by 3 bases, with 11 bases left in between. The germline CDR1 and CDR2 sequences are SQVTM and ANQGSEA. CDR3: CSVVQVATDTQYF. The CDR3 DNA is TGCAGCGTTGTCCAAGTTGCAACAGATACGCAGTATTTT.

The genes are TRBV10-1 and TRBJ2-6; D is perhaps TRBD1 (6 bases). The V gene's germline CDR1 is WNHNN and CDR2 SYGVQD (reference sequence). The CDR3 is 14 residues long. V was trimmed by 10 bases and J by 4 bases, leaving 14 bases between them. CDR3 in amino acids: CATSRGSGANVLTF. CDR3 DNA: TGCGCCACCTCCAGGGGTTCCGGGGCCAACGTCCTGACTTTC.

V is TRBV4-1 and J is TRBJ2-1; the match to TRBD2 covers 9 bases. The CDR3 is 19 residues long. The V gene's germline CDR1 is MGHRA and CDR2 YSYEKL. V lost 4 bases to trimming and J lost 1 base; unmatched junction nucleotides: 14. As DNA, the CDR3 is TGCGCCAGCAGCCGACAAGATAGGGGGCTAGCGGGGTCCTACAATGAGCAGTTCTTC. Residues: CASSRQDRGLAGSYNEQFF.

This clone was seen a few times. This CDR3 is CASSYSGLTALTFF. CDR3 sequence (DNA): TGCGCCAGCAGCTACTCTGGTCTCACGGCGTTAACTTTCTTT. The chain joins TRBV5-1 to TRBJ1-1; D call uncertain. Trimming left V 3 bases short and J 12 bases short, with 21 bases between. The germline CDR1 and CDR2 sequences are SGHRS and YFSETQ. This CDR3 region has 14 residues.

Notes on this clone: At the DNA level, this CDR3 is encoded by other sequences in the same sample as well. The V call is TRBV28, the J call TRBJ1-3; D is ambiguous. Trimming took 5 bases from V and 1 from J, leaving 3 bases between them. The CDR3 loop spans 12 amino acids. Germline V gene lookup returns CDR1 MDHEN and CDR2 SYDVKM. CDR3 bases: TGTGCCAGCAGTCTTTCTGGAAACACCATATATTTT. Translated: CASSLSGNTIYF.

This chain uses TRBV19 with TRBJ2-1; D is perhaps TRBD2 (5 bases). Trimming stripped 4 bases from V and 5 bases from J, with 18 bases between. Germline V gene sequence: CDR1 LNHDA, CDR2 SQIVND (reference sequence). This CDR3 has 16 amino acids. The CDR3 nucleotides are TGTGCCAGTAGTACTCCCTCGGCAGCGGTCCACAATGAGCAGTTCTTC. Encoded protein: CASSTPSAAVHNEQFF. Filled out from reference TRBV19 and TRBJ2-1, the complete variable domain reads DGGITQSPKYLFRKEGQNVTLSCEQNLNHDAMYWYRQDPGQGLRLIYYSQIVNDFQKGDIAEGYSVSREKKESFPLTVTSAQKNPTAFYLCASSTPSAAVHNEQFFGPGTRLTVL.